This T cell receptor beta chain was documented in a study of vaccination effects on CD4 cells after COVID-19. Overall study: Samples gathered post-vaccine arrived a median of 72 days past the second dose. Overall study results and limits: Substantial clonal contraction characterized both infection- and vaccine-induced clones late after vaccination.

Before any sequencing was done, the ViraFEST assay used viral peptide pools to expand antigen-specific CD4+ T cells. It was after nine to eleven days of culture that CD4+ T cells were isolated. It was two doses of either the BNT162b2 or mRNA-1273 vaccine that participants received. CDR1 is SGHTA, CDR2 FQGNSA, per germline. The CDR3 loop spans 15 amino acids. With V trimmed by 5 bases and J by 5 bases, 8 bases remained unmatched. Using immunoSEQ multiplex PCR, the repertoire was profiled, and TCRdb retains in-frame clones only, with some absent. This sample has around 81,000 clones, with under 85% found just once. About this clone itself: Its specificity is unknown.

This chain connects TRBV7-2 to TRBJ2-5; 10 bases are a match to TRBD2. The TCR comes from a human donor who received a COVID-19 vaccine. Specimen: CD4+ T cells from PBMCs cultured with HCoV-OC43 spike peptides, collected after COVID-19 vaccination. Subset described: HCoV-OC43 spike overlapping peptide pool stimulation. The chain's CDR3 is CASSPQRGGGETQYF. CDR3 nucleotides: TGTGCCAGCAGCCCCCAGCGGGGGGGCGGGGAGACCCAGTACTTC.